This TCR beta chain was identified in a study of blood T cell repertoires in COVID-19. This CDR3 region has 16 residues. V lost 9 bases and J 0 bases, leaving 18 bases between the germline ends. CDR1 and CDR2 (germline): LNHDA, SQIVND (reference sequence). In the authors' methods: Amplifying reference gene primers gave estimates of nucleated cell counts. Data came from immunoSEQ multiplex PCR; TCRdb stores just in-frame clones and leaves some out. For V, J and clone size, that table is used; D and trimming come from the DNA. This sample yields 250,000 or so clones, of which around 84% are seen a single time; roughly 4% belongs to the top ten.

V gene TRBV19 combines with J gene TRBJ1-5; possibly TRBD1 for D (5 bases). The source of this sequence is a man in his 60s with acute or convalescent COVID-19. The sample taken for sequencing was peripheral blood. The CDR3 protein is CASYGGGGLSNQPQHF. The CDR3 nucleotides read TGTGCCAGCTATGGGGGGGGAGGACTTAGCAATCAGCCCCAGCATTTT.